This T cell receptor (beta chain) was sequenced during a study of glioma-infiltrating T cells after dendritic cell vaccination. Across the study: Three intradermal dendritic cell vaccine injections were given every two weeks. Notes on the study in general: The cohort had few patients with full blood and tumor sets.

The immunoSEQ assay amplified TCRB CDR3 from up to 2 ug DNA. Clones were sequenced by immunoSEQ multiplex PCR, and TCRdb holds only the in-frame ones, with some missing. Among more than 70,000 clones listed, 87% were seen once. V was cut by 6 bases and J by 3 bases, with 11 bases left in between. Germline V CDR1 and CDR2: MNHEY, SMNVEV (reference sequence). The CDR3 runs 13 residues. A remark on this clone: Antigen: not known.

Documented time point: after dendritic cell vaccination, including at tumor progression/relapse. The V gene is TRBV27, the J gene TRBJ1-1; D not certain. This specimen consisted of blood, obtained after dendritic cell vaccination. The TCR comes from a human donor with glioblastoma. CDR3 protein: CASRRMADTEAFF. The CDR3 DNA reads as TGTGCCAGCAGGCGGATGGCGGACACTGAAGCTTTCTTT.